The 32 T cell receptor beta chains presented below share a single source sample, sequenced in a study of response to subunit inactivated influenza vaccine. In TCRdb, the RT-PCR reads were re-called with MiXCR into one record per CDR3 protein. Altogether over 300,000 distinct CDR3 sequences are present, just over 20% being singletons, with the ten largest covering roughly 10%. This specimen consisted of PBMCs from blood, obtained less than 22 months after vaccination. The origin of the receptors is a man aged 50-75 years who received an inactivated influenza vaccine.

The chain recombines TRBV28 with TRBJ2-7; D possibly corresponds to TRBD1 (6 bases). The germline CDR1 and CDR2 sequences are MDHEN and SYDVKM. The V gene lost 6 bases and the J gene lost 3 bases, with 12 bases spanning the gap. The CDR3 extends over 13 amino acids. CDR3 residues: CASRPTGLYEQYF. CDR3 DNA: TGTGCCAGCAGGCCGACAGGACTCTACGAGCAGTACTTC.

This clonotype was counted a few times. The J gene is TRBJ1-1, the V gene TRBV20-1, with 12 positions matching TRBD1. The ends lost 1 base at V and 2 bases at J; junction bases unmatched: 11. The CDR3 totals 18 residues. Looked up from germline, CDR1 is DFQATT and CDR2 is SNEGSKA (reference sequence). DNA for the CDR3: TGCAGTGCTAGAGTTCGAGGGACAGGGGGCGCGACAAACACTGAAGCTTTCTTT. It yields the protein CSARVRGTGGATNTEAFF.

The chain is built from TRBV5-1 and TRBJ2-6; no clear D gene. The CDR3 covers 17 residues. CDR1 is SGHRS and CDR2 is YFSETQ in the germline V gene. V lost 0 bases and J 1 base, leaving 11 bases between the germline ends. The CDR3 sequence is CASSLAFVDSGANVLTF. In DNA form, the CDR3 reads TGCGCCAGCAGCTTGGCCTTTGTGGATTCTGGGGCCAACGTCCTGACTTTC.

The chain links TRBV25-1 to TRBJ2-5; 7 bases are a match to TRBD2. Germline CDR1 is MGHDK and CDR2 is SYGVNS. The CDR3 runs to 16 residues. V gave up 1 base and J gave up 5 bases; unmatched junction bases: 10. CDR3 nucleotide sequence: TGTGCCAGCAGTGAATCGCTAGCGGAGTCCCGGGAGACCCAGTACTTC. Translation: CASSESLAESRETQYF.

This clonotype turned up a few times. V is TRBV28 and J is TRBJ1-4; the D gene is possibly TRBD1 (5 bases). V was clipped by 4 bases and J by 5 bases, with 20 bases between them. CDR3 length: 17 residues. Germline loops: CDR1 MDHEN, CDR2 SYDVKM. This chain's CDR3 is CASSSQDDRGYNEKLFF. In DNA, the CDR3 is TGTGCCAGCAGTTCGCAGGACGACCGGGGCTACAATGAAAAACTGTTTTTT.

The chain uses TRBV7-6 and TRBJ1-1, with D possibly TRBD1 on 6 matching bases. CDR3 length equals 18 residues. Trimming shortened V by 0 bases and J by 7 bases, and 24 bases separated the two germline ends. Germline V CDR1 and CDR2: SGHVS, FNYEAQ. The CDR3 loop is CASSLAPGALGLRGEAFF. The CDR3 nucleotides read TGTGCCAGCAGCTTAGCTCCGGGGGCGCTAGGTTTGAGGGGTGAAGCTTTCTTT.

This clonotype was counted many times. This chain joins TRBV24-1 and TRBJ2-3; 10 bases are shared with TRBD2. CDR1 and CDR2 (germline): KGHDR, SFDVKD. CDR3 length equals 13 residues. J gave up 4 bases and V 10 bases, and 4 bases lay outside the gene matches. CDR3 amino acids: CATNLAGADTQYF. The CDR3 nucleotides read TGTGCCACAAATCTAGCGGGAGCAGATACGCAGTATTTT.

The rearrangement joins TRBV6-1 to TRBJ1-6; D gene ambiguous. V was trimmed by 6 bases and J by 0 bases, leaving 9 bases between them. Germline V CDR1 and CDR2: MNHNS, SASEGT. This CDR3 is built from 15 residues. The DNA of the CDR3 is TGTGCCAGCAGGGTCCTGAGCTCCTATAATTCACCCCTCCACTTT. Translating it yields CASRVLSSYNSPLHF.

The chain is built from TRBV7-2 and TRBJ1-2; the D gene is possibly TRBD1 (6 bases). The CDR3 length is 16 residues. Germline CDR1 reads SGHTA; CDR2 reads FQGNSA. Trimming left V 5 bases short and J 2 bases short, with 18 bases between. The CDR3 nucleotides are TGTGCCAGCAGCCGAGGGGGTCGGATCCAGAACTATGGCTACACCTTC. Residues: CASSRGGRIQNYGYTF. Based on the CDR3 plus reference TRBV7-2 and TRBJ1-2, the full variable domain is GAGVSQSPSNKVTEKGKDVELRCDPISGHTALYWYRQSLGQGLEFLIYFQGNSAPDKSGLPSDRFSAERTGGSVSTLTIQRTQQEDSAVYLCASSRGGRIQNYGYTFGSGTRLTVV.

This clonotype occurred a few times. The genes are TRBV5-4 and TRBJ2-6; D is possibly TRBD1 (5 bases). In germline, CDR1 is SGHNT, CDR2 YYREEE (reference sequence). V gave up 4 bases and J gave up 0 bases, with 11 bases separating them. The CDR3 loop spans 16 amino acids. CDR3 DNA: TGTGCCAGCAGCCTTCCAGGGAACTCTGGGGCCAACGTCCTGACTTTC. It codes for CASSLPGNSGANVLTF.

This clonotype appeared a single time. The V and J genes are TRBV6-5 and TRBJ2-2, with 7 positions matching TRBD2. Per germline, CDR1 MNHEY and CDR2 SVGAGI. CDR3 length equals 18 residues. J lost 1 base, V lost 4 bases, and 12 bases had no gene match. CDR3 nucleotides: TGTGCCAGCAGTTTCGGAGCTAGCGGTCCACGGAACACCGGGGAGCTGTTTTTT. Residues: CASSFGASGPRNTGELFF.

This clonotype showed up just a few times. The V gene is TRBV6-5, the J gene TRBJ2-7; 12 nucleotides align to TRBD2. The ends lost 0 bases at V and 2 bases at J; junction bases unmatched: 8. CDR3 length equals 18 residues. From germline, CDR1 is MNHEY and CDR2 SVGAGI. CDR3 in amino acids: CASSYSTLAGGQAYEQYF. The CDR3 nucleotides read TGTGCCAGCAGTTACTCGACCCTAGCGGGAGGGCAGGCCTACGAGCAGTACTTC.

The CDR3 coding sequence is TGTGCCAGCAGTTTATGGGGTGGCGAGAATTCACCCCTCCACTTT. Its translation: CASSLWGGENSPLHF. This chain joins TRBV28 and TRBJ1-6, with unresolved D. There are 15 residues in the CDR3. The germline gives CDR1 MDHEN, CDR2 SYDVKM. Trimming stripped 0 bases from V and 7 bases from J, with 10 bases between.

At least ten counts were recorded for this clonotype. The chain uses TRBV4-3 and TRBJ1-3; D remains ambiguous. CDR1 and CDR2 (germline): LGHNA, YSLEER. V was pared by 0 bases and J by 4 bases, with 1 base between. The CDR3 spans 12 residues. The CDR3 DNA reads as TGCGCCAGCAGCCAAGAAGGAAACACCATATATTTT. It translates to CASSQEGNTIYF.

This clonotype was seen more than once but under ten times. This rearrangement joins TRBV12-3 or TRBV12-4 to TRBJ2-1; 7 bases align to TRBD2. The CDR3 extends over 15 amino acids. Trimming took 5 bases from V and 12 from J; bases not matched to a gene: 16. The CDR3 DNA reads TGTGCCAGCAGTCCCCGTCTTGGGAGGACTAGTTGGCAGTTCTTC. This codes for CASSPRLGRTSWQFF.

This sequence joins TRBV24-1 and TRBJ2-5, with D possibly matching TRBD2 (6 bases). The V end lost 3 bases, the J end lost 3 bases, and 16 bases lay between the germline ends. The CDR3 contains 16 residues. Germline V gene data show CDR1 as KGHDR and CDR2 as SFDVKD. The CDR3 loop reads CATSDPGGNGEETQYF. Written as DNA, the CDR3 is TGTGCCACCAGTGATCCAGGCGGGAATGGGGAAGAGACCCAGTACTTC.

This clonotype was seen a handful of times. The gene calls are TRBV6-1 and TRBJ2-2, with 7 nucleotides matching TRBD1. This CDR3 has 14 amino acids. The J segment lost 10 bases and the V segment lost 4 bases, leaving 9 bases of the junction unmatched. From germline, CDR1 is MNHNS and CDR2 SASEGT. This CDR3 reads CASSAYRGMEELFF. CDR3 nucleotides: TGTGCCAGCAGTGCTTACAGGGGAATGGAGGAGCTGTTTTTT.

The V call is TRBV2, the J call TRBJ2-2; D is uncertain. V was cut by 6 bases and J by 5 bases, with 13 bases left in between. CDR3 length equals 14 residues. Germline V gives CDR1 SNHLY, CDR2 FYNNEI. CDR3 sequence (DNA): TGTGCCAGCAGACCAGAGCGTCTGACCGGGGAGCTGTTTTTT. Amino acids: CASRPERLTGELFF.

The chain couples TRBV30 to TRBJ2-7, with a tentative D call TRBD2 (6 bases). Trimming cost V 2 bases and J 2 bases, with 13 bases left between them. CDR1 is GTSNPN, CDR2 SVGIG, per germline (reference sequence). CDR3 length equals 14 residues. The CDR3 sequence: CAWSWSGRPYEQYF. CDR3 coding DNA: TGTGCCTGGAGTTGGTCAGGGAGGCCCTACGAGCAGTACTTC.

This clonotype occurred many times. The J gene is TRBJ1-5, the V gene TRBV12-3 or TRBV12-4; no clear D gene. Deletions cut 3 bases from V and 1 base from J, with 7 bases between. The CDR3 spans 14 residues. The chain's CDR3 is CASSLDGSNQPQHF. For the CDR3, the DNA is TGTGCCAGCAGTTTGGATGGGAGCAATCAGCCCCAGCATTTT.

In this sample, this clonotype turned up a few times. The CDR3 is CASSWGTGTRGRETQYF. CDR3 DNA: TGTGCCAGCAGCTGGGGTACCGGGACTAGGGGTCGGGAGACCCAGTACTTC. V and J are TRBV7-2 and TRBJ2-5, with 8 bases aligning to TRBD2. CDR1 is SGHTA and CDR2 is FQGNSA in the germline V gene. Unmatched junction bases numbered 15, after V lost 4 bases and J lost 5 bases. The CDR3 consists of 17 residues.

This clonotype has more than one count but fewer than ten. The rearrangement joins TRBV10-3 to TRBJ2-3, with 14 bases lining up with TRBD2. The germline gives CDR1 ENHRY, CDR2 SYGVKD. CDR3 length: 16 residues. V was pared by 6 bases and J by 1 base, with 3 bases of the junction left unmatched. CDR3 protein: CAIRGLAGAGTDTQYF. CDR3 DNA sequence: TGTGCCATCAGGGGACTAGCGGGGGCCGGCACAGATACGCAGTATTTT.

Only a few counts were recorded for this clonotype. This chain uses TRBV30 with TRBJ1-1; D unresolved. The CDR3 length is 15 residues. Trimming stripped 0 bases from V and 2 bases from J, with 13 bases between. The germline CDR1 and CDR2 sequences are GTSNPN and SVGIG (reference sequence). Here the CDR3 reads CAWSVPIARNTEAFF. For the CDR3, the DNA is TGTGCCTGGAGTGTACCCATAGCCCGAAACACTGAAGCTTTCTTT.

This sequence joins TRBV11-2 and TRBJ2-5; 7 bases agree with TRBD1. CDR3 size: 16 residues. CDR1 SGHAT and CDR2 FQNNGV come from the germline V gene. J was trimmed by 1 base and V by 4 bases; bases with no gene match: 9. The CDR3 is CASSSTQGLSQETQYF. Here the CDR3 DNA reads TGTGCCAGCAGCTCAACACAGGGGTTATCCCAAGAGACCCAGTACTTC. Filled out from reference TRBV11-2 and TRBJ2-5, the complete variable domain reads EAGVAQSPRYKIIEKRQSVAFWCNPISGHATLYWYQQILGQGPKLLIQFQNNGVVDDSQLPKDRFSAERLKGVDSTLKIQPAKLEDSAVYLCASSSTQGLSQETQYFGPGTRLLVL.

The J gene is TRBJ2-2, the V gene TRBV6-5; 9 bases are shared with TRBD1. In germline, CDR1 is MNHEY, CDR2 SVGAGI. V was clipped by 0 bases and J by 6 bases; unmatched bases: 11. The CDR3 is made up of 18 amino acids. CDR3 in amino acids: CASSYSTSWTGVSGELFF. CDR3 coding DNA: TGTGCCAGCAGTTACTCGACTAGCTGGACAGGGGTTTCCGGGGAGCTGTTTTTT.

V and J are TRBV20-1 and TRBJ1-4; D gene unclear. CDR3 size: 13 residues. Per the germline V gene, CDR1 is DFQATT and CDR2 is SNEGSKA (reference sequence). The V and J ends lost 6 bases and 3 bases respectively, with 11 bases between them. CDR3 region: CSAKRTANEKLFF. CDR3 bases: TGCAGTGCAAAACGAACGGCTAATGAAAAACTGTTTTTT.

The V call is TRBV20-1, the J call TRBJ2-7, with 7 bases that match TRBD1. The V gene's germline CDR1 is DFQATT and CDR2 SNEGSKA (reference sequence). The CDR3 has 15 residues. Germline trimming cut 1 base from V and 4 bases from J; bases unmatched to any gene: 10. The CDR3 protein is CSARAQRDSTYEQYF. CDR3 nucleotides: TGCAGTGCTAGAGCCCAAAGGGACAGTACATACGAGCAGTACTTC.

This clonotype was recorded a few times. CDR3 sequence: CATSDPRTDNTQYF. As DNA, the CDR3 is TGTGCCACCAGTGACCCCCGGACAGACAATACGCAGTATTTT. The chain employs TRBV24-1 and TRBJ2-3, with D perhaps matching TRBD1 (6 bases). Trimming took off 4 bases at V and 7 bases at J, with 14 bases between the two ends. This CDR3 spans 14 amino acids. The germline gives CDR1 KGHDR, CDR2 SFDVKD.

The CDR3: CASSLKGEAMNTEAFF. In DNA form, the CDR3 reads TGCGCCAGCAGCTTAAAAGGGGAGGCTATGAACACTGAAGCTTTCTTT. The chain couples TRBV5-1 to TRBJ1-1; D is perhaps TRBD1 (5 bases). V was shortened by 2 bases and J by 0 bases, with 14 bases between the two germline ends. CDR3 length equals 16 residues. The germline CDR1 and CDR2 sequences are SGHRS and YFSETQ.

This clonotype was found a few times. The chain carries TRBV20-1 and TRBJ2-7, with TRBD1 as a possible D gene (6 bases). V lost 6 bases and J lost 3, with 21 bases in between. In germline, CDR1 is DFQATT, CDR2 SNEGSKA (reference sequence). This CDR3 spans 15 amino acids. CDR3 region: CSADLHDRFFYEQYF. Here the CDR3 DNA reads TGCAGTGCCGACCTTCATGACAGGTTCTTCTACGAGCAGTACTTC.

This clonotype was seen more than once but under ten times. The rearrangement uses TRBV5-1 and TRBJ1-2; 7 bases agree with TRBD1. Germline CDR1 reads SGHRS; CDR2 reads YFSETQ. CDR3 length equals 15 residues. Losses at the gene ends were 0 bases for V and 3 bases for J; bases not matched to a gene: 5. The CDR3 DNA reads as TGCGCCAGCAGCTTGGCCTCCGGGACAGACTATGGCTACACCTTC. This encodes CASSLASGTDYGYTF.

This clonotype was recorded many times. The chain combines TRBV11-1 with TRBJ1-2; D gene ambiguous. The CDR3 consists of 18 residues. V shed 0 bases and J shed 5 bases, with 22 bases lying between them. CDR1 and CDR2 from the germline V gene are SGHAT and FQDESV (reference sequence). The CDR3 loop is CASSLALSLAKPLYGYTF. CDR3 sequence (DNA): TGTGCCAGCAGCTTAGCGCTTTCGCTGGCTAAACCTCTTTATGGCTACACCTTC.